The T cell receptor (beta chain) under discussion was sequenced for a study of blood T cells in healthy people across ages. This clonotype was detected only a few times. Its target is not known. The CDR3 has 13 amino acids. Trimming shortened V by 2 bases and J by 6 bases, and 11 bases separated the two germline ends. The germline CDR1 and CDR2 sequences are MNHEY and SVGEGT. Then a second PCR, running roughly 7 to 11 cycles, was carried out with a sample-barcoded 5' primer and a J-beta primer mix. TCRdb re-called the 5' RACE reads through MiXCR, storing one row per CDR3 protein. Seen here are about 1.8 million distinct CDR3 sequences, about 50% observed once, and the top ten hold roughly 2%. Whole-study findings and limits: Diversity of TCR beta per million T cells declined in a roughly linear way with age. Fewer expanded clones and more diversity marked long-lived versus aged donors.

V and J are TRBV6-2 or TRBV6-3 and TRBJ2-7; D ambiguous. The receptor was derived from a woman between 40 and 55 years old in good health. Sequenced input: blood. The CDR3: CASSYLDPGEQYF. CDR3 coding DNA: TGTGCCAGCAGTTACCTGGACCCGGGCGAGCAGTACTTC.